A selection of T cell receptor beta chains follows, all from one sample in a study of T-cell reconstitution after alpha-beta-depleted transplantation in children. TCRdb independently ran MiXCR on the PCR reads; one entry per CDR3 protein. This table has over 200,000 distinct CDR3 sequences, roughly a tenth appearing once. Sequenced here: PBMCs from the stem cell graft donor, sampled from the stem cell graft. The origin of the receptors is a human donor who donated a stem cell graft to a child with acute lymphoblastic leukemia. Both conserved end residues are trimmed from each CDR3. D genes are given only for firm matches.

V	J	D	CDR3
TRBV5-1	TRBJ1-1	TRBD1	ASSLTGALMNTEAF
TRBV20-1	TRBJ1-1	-	SARTRRGETEAF
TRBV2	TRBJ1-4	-	ASSELLASADEKLF
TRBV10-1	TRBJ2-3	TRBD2	ASCRNHPSGGAPGTQY
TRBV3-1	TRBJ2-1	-	ASSQVVGQFYNEQF
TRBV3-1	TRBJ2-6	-	ASSQGTDNSGANVLT
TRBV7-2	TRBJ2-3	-	ASSLARDTQY
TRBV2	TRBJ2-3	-	ASTRDGSSTDTQY
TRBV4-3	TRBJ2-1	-	ASSQDLEDGVYNEQF
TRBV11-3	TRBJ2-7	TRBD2	ASSLGGGGSYEQY
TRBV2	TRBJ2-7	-	ASSEAIQSFYEQY
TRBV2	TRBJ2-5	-	ASSGAGETQY
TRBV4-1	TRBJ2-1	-	ASSQEVSGVFNEQF
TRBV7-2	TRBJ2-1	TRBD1	ASSLVRDRLYNEQF
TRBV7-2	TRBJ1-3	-	ASSLLIDTIY
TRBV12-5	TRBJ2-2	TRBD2	ATGLGTGGELF
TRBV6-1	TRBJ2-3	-	ASSREGQNTDTQY
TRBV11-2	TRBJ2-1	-	ASSRSGWQVIYNEQF
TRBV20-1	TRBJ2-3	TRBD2	SASLRSGGFRDTQY
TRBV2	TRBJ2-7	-	ASSEEGRDGSYEQY
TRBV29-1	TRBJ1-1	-	SVRRGQMNTEAF
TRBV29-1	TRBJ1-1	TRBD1	SVEGLTGANTEAF
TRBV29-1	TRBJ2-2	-	SAVWGLTGELF
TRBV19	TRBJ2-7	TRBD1	ASSNTGGSYEQY